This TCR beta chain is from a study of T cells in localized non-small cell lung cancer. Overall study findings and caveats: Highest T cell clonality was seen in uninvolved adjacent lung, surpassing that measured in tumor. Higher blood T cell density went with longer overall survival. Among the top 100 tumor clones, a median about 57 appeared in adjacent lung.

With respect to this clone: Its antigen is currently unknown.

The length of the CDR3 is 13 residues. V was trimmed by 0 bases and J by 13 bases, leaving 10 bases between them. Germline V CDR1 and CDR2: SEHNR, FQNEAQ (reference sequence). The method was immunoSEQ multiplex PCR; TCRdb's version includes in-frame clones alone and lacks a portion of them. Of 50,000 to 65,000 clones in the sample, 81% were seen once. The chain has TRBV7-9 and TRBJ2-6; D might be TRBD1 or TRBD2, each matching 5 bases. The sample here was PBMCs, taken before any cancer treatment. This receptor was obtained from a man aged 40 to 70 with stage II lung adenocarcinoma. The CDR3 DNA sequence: TGTGCCAGCAGCTTAGCTGGGACCCGGGTCCTGACTTTC. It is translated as CASSLAGTRVLTF.